A single sample is the source of the 12 T cell receptor beta chains below, sequenced in a study of vaccination and CD4 T cells after COVID-19. Their specific antigens are unknown. Treatment: 10-day PBMC culture with coronavirus spike peptide pools or control peptides (ViraFEST assay). The Oncomine TCR Beta short-read assay generated sequence data from the DNA of cultured CD4+ T cells. MiXCR, applied by TCRdb to the PCR reads, yields one record per CDR3 protein. The data show approximately 17,000 distinct CDR3 sequences, with 30% to 40% seen just once and 14% to 15% held by the top ten. Sequenced: cultured CD4+ T cells from blood. The receptors stem from a human donor with COVID-19.

In DNA, the CDR3 is TGTGCCAGCAGCTTTTGGTCCGAGACCCAGTACTTC. Translated, it gives CASSFWSETQYF. The V and J genes are TRBV7-2 and TRBJ2-5; D ambiguous. V was cut by 3 bases and J by 5 bases, with 7 bases left in between. There are 12 residues in the CDR3. Germline V gives CDR1 SGHTA, CDR2 FQGNSA.

The rearrangement uses TRBV5-1 and TRBJ2-7, with 13 bases identical to TRBD2. Trimming removed 3 bases from V and 5 bases from J; junction bases left unmatched: 2. CDR3 length: 14 amino acids. Germline CDR1 SGHRS, CDR2 YFSETQ. The CDR3 coding sequence is TGCGCCAGCAGCTGGACTAGCGGGGGTCACGAGCAGTACTTC. The encoded protein is CASSWTSGGHEQYF.

The table lists this clonotype with a count of one. This chain connects TRBV7-6 to TRBJ2-1, with a tentative D call TRBD1 (6 bases). The V and J ends lost 2 bases and 8 bases respectively, with 16 bases between them. This CDR3 has 15 amino acids. Germline CDR1 SGHVS, CDR2 FNYEAQ. The CDR3 DNA sequence: TGTGCCAGCAGCTTATCTGTGACAGGCGGCCATGAGCAGTTCTTC. Translation: CASSLSVTGGHEQFF.

This chain connects TRBV12-5 to TRBJ1-6; 9 nucleotides match TRBD1. Germline assignment: CDR1 LGHNT and CDR2 FRNRAP. This CDR3 has 16 amino acids. The V segment lost 5 bases and the J segment 8 bases; nucleotides outside the gene matches: 10. DNA of the CDR3: TGTGCTAGTGGTGAGAAGCTCCGGGACAGGGATTCACCCCTCCACTTT. Its translation: CASGEKLRDRDSPLHF.

The DNA for the CDR3 is TGTGCCAGCAGCCTGCAGGGAAACTATGGCTACACCTTC. Its translation is CASSLQGNYGYTF. The chain links TRBV6-2 or TRBV6-3 to TRBJ1-2; maybe TRBD1 (5 bases). The germline V gene has CDR1 MNHEY and CDR2 SVGEGT. The length of the CDR3 is 13 residues. Deletions cut 6 bases from V and 2 bases from J, with 10 bases between.

Sample share makes this clonotype medium-sized. The chain links TRBV6-1 to TRBJ1-3; D perhaps matches TRBD1 (5 bases). V was cut by 4 bases and J by 4 bases, with 14 bases left in between. Germline CDR1 MNHNS, CDR2 SASEGT. The CDR3 consists of 15 residues. CDR3 region: CASSATQGTGNTIYF. The CDR3 nucleotides are TGTGCCAGCAGTGCAACTCAGGGCACCGGAAACACCATATATTTT.

The sample holds a few counts of this clonotype. CDR3 coding DNA: TGTGCCAGCAGCTTAATCGGGGGTGGAAACTATGGCTACACCTTC. Its translation: CASSLIGGGNYGYTF. J is TRBJ1-2 and V is TRBV7-9; D is possibly TRBD1 (5 bases). The germline V and J ends were trimmed by 2 bases and 2 bases, with 12 bases remaining between them. The germline CDR1 and CDR2 sequences are SEHNR and FQNEAQ (reference sequence). This CDR3 has 15 amino acids.

This clonotype has more than one count but fewer than ten. The genes are TRBV20-1 and TRBJ1-2; D possibly corresponds to TRBD1 (5 bases). Germline V gene lookup returns CDR1 DFQATT and CDR2 SNEGSKA (reference sequence). V lost 1 base and J 4 bases, leaving 19 bases between the germline ends. This CDR3 region has 16 residues. The CDR3 here is CSARGATAKSPYGYTF. The CDR3, as DNA: TGCAGTGCTAGAGGGGCGACAGCAAAAAGTCCCTATGGCTACACCTTC.

The rearrangement uses TRBV5-1 and TRBJ2-1; TRBD2 matches at 8 bases. The J segment lost 12 bases and the V segment lost 0 bases, leaving 11 bases of the junction unmatched. Looked up from germline, CDR1 is SGHRS and CDR2 is YFSETQ. This CDR3 has 15 residues. This CDR3 is CASSLDSSGVSRQFF. CDR3 coding DNA: TGCGCCAGCAGCTTGGATAGTAGCGGGGTTAGCCGGCAGTTCTTC. Supplemented by reference TRBV5-1 and TRBJ2-1, the full variable domain reads KAGVTQTPRYLIKTRGQQVTLSCSPISGHRSVSWYQQTPGQGLQFLFEYFSETQRNKGNFPGRFSGRQFSNSRSEMNVSTLELGDSALYLCASSLDSSGVSRQFFGPGTRLTVL.

The chain recombines TRBV5-3 with TRBJ2-3; TRBD1 matches 10 bases. TRBV5-3 is given ORF status, its function remaining uncertain. The CDR3 spans 19 residues. With V trimmed by 2 bases and J by 1 base, 13 bases remained unmatched. Here the CDR3 DNA reads TGTGCCAGAAGCTTATGTCCCGGGACAGGGGCTGAGGGCACAGATACGCAGTATTTT. The encoded protein is CARSLCPGTGAEGTDTQYF.

The J gene is TRBJ2-7, the V gene TRBV6-5; D is unresolved. Trimming stripped 2 bases from V and 3 bases from J, with 8 bases between. The CDR3 consists of 13 residues. Germline-derived CDR1 and CDR2 are MNHEY and SVGAGI. The CDR3 DNA reads as TGTGCCAGCAGTTACGGTGGGGTCTACGAGCAGTACTTC. Translated, it gives CASSYGGVYEQYF.

The chain uses TRBV19 and TRBJ1-1, with D possibly matching TRBD1 (6 bases). Germline V lookup: CDR1 LNHDA, CDR2 SQIVND (reference sequence). V shed 4 bases and J shed 4 bases, with 10 bases lying between them. CDR3 size: 13 residues. CDR3 protein: CASSTTGTTEAFF. CDR3 sequence (DNA): TGTGCCAGTAGTACTACAGGGACCACTGAAGCTTTCTTT.